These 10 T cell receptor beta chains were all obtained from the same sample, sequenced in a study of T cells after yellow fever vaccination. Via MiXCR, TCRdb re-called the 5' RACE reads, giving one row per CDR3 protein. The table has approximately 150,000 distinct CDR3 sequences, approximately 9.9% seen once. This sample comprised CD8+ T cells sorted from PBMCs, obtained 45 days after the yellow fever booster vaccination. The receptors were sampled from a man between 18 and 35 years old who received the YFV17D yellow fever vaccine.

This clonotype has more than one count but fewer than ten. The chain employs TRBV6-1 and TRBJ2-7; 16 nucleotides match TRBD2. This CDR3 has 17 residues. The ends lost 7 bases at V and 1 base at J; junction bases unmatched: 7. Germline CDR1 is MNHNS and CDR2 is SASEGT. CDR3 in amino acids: CASIPGLAGGPSYEQYV. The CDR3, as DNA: TGTGCCAGCATCCCGGGACTAGCGGGGGGGCCTTCCTACGAGCAGTACGTC.

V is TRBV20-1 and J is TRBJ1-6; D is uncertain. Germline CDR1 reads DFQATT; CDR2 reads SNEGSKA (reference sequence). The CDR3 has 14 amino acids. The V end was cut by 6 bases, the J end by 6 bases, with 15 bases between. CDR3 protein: CSARLAFTNSPLHF. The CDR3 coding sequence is TGCAGTGCCCGACTGGCCTTTACTAATTCACCCCTCCACTTT.

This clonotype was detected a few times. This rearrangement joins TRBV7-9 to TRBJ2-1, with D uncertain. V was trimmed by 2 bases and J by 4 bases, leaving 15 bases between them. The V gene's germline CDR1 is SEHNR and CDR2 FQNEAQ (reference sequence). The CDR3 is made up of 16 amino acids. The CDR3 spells CASSLMSMGSYNEQFF. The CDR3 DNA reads TGTGCCAGCAGCTTAATGTCCATGGGATCATACAATGAGCAGTTCTTC.

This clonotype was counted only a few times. The CDR3 reads CASSYSSFGGRDTQYF. CDR3 bases: TGTGCCAGCAGTTACTCGAGTTTCGGGGGCCGAGATACGCAGTATTTT. The V and J genes are TRBV6-5 and TRBJ2-3; D possibly matches TRBD1 or TRBD2 (6 bases each). V was pared by 0 bases and J by 5 bases, with 15 bases between. The CDR3 is 16 residues long. CDR1 is MNHEY, CDR2 SVGAGI, per germline.

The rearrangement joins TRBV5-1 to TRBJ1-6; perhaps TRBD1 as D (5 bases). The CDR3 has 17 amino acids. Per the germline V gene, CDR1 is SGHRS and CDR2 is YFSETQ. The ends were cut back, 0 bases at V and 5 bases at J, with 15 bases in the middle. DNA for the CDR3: TGCGCCAGCAGCTTGGTTGGAGGGGCGTTTGATAATTCACCCCTCCACTTT. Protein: CASSLVGGAFDNSPLHF.

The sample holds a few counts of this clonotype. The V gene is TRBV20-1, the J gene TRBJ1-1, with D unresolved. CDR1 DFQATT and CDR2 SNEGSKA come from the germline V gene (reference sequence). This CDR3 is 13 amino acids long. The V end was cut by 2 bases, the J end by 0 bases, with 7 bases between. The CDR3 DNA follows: TGCAGTGCTAGAACGCGGATGAACACTGAAGCTTTCTTT. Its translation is CSARTRMNTEAFF.

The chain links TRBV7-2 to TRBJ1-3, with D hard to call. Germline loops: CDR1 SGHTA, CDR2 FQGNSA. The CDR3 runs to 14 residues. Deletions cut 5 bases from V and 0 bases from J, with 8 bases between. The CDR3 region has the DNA TGTGCCAGCAGCCCCGGAATCTCTGGAAACACCATATATTTT. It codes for CASSPGISGNTIYF.

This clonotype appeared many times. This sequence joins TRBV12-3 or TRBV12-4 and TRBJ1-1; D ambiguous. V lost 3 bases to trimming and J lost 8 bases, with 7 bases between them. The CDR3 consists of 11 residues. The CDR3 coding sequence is TGTGCCAGCAGTTTTGAAAGAGAAGCTTTCTTT. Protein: CASSFEREAFF.

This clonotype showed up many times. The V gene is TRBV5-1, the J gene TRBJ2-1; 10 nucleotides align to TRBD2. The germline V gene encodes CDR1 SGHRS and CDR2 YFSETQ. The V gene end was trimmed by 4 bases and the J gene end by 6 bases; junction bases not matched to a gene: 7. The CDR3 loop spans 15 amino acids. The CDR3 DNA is TGCGCCAGCAGCACGGGACTAGCGTCGGGCAATGAGCAGTTCTTC. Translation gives CASSTGLASGNEQFF.

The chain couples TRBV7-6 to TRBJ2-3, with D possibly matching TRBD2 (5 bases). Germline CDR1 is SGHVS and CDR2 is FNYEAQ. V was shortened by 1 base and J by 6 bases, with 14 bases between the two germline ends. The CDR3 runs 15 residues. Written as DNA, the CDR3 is TGTGCCAGCAGCTTAGAAAGCGGCTCCGGGGATACGCAGTATTTT. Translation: CASSLESGSGDTQYF.